This T cell receptor (beta chain) was profiled in a study of somatic mutations in cytotoxic T cells in rheumatoid arthritis. Germline CDR1 and CDR2: SGHTA and FQGNSA. V dropped 1 base and J dropped 2 bases, with 11 bases sitting between them. This CDR3 has 15 residues. The method was immunoSEQ multiplex PCR; TCRdb's version includes in-frame clones alone and lacks a portion of them. The data hold 20,000 or so clones, with roughly four fifths observed a single time. The source is an adult with rheumatoid arthritis. The sequencing input was CD8+ T cells sorted from blood. The rearrangement joins TRBV7-2 to TRBJ1-1; possible D gene TRBD1, 6 bases. DNA for the CDR3: TGTGCCAGCAGCTTAGTTCCAGGGGCAAACACTGAAGCTTTCTTT. Its protein product is CASSLVPGANTEAFF.